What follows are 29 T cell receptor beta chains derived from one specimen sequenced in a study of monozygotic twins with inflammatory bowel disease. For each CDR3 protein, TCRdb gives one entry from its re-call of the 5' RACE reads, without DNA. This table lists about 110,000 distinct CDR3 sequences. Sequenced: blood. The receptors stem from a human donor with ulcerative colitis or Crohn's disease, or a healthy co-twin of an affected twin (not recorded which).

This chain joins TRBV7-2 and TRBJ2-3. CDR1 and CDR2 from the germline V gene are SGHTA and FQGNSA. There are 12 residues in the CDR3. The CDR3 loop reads CASSFPRDTQYF.

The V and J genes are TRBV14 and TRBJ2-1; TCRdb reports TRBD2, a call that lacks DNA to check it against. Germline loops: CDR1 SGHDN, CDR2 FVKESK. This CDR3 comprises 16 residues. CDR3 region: CASSQDLAAGPNEQFF.

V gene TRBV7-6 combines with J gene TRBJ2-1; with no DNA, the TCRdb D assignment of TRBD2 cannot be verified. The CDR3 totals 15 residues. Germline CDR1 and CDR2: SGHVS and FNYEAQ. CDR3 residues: CASSTTSGRFNEQFF.

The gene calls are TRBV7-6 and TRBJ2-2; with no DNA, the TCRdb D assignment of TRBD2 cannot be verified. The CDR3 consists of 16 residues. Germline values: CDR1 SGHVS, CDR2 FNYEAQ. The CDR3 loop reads CASSPGLAGVVGELFF.

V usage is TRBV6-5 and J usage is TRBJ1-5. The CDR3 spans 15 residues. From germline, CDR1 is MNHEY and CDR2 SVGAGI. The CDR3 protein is CASSYLGHSNQPQHF.

The chain's CDR3 is CASIPHEADTYEQYF. The chain couples TRBV7-2 to TRBJ2-7; TCRdb selects TRBD1, and the lack of DNA leaves this call unchecked. CDR1 and CDR2 (germline): SGHTA, FQGNSA. This CDR3 spans 15 amino acids.

CDR3 sequence reads: CASSQTLAGGFYEQYF. V usage is TRBV4-2 and J usage is TRBJ2-7; the TCRdb call, TRBD2, lacks DNA for checking. The length of the CDR3 is 16 residues. Germline CDR1 is LGHNA and CDR2 is YNFKEQ.

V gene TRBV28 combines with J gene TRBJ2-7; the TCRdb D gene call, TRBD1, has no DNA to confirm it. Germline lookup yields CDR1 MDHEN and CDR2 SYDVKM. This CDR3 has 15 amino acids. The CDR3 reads CASSGGQGEISEQYF.

CDR3 protein: CASSQPGLPYNEQFF. The chain employs TRBV27 and TRBJ2-1. This CDR3 contains 15 residues. Germline V CDR1 and CDR2: MNHEY, SMNVEV (reference sequence).

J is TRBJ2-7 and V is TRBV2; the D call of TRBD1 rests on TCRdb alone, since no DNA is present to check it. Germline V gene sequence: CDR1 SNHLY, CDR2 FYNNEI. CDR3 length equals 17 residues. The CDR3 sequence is CASSGMVWTGDPYEQYF.

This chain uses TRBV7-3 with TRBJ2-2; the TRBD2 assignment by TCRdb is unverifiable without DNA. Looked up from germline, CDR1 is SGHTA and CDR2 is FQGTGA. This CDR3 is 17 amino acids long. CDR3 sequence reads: CASSFLAGGPGTGELFF.

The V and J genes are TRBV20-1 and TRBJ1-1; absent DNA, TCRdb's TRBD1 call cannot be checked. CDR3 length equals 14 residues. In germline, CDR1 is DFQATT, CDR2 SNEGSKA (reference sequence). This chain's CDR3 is CSAREGGGNTEAFF.

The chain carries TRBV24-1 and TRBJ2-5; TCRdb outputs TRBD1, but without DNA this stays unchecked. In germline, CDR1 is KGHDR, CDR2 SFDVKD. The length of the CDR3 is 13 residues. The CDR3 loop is CATRGTFQETQYF.

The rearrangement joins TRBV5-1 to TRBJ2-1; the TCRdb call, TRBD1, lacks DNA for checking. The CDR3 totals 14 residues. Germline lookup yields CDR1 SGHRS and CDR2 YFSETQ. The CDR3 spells CASSLGQGFDEQFF.

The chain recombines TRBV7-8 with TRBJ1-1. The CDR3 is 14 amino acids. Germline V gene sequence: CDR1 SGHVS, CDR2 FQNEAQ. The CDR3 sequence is CASSLGVGFTEAFF. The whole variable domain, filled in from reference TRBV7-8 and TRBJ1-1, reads GAGVSQSPRYKVAKRGQDVALRCDPISGHVSLFWYQQALGQGPEFLTYFQNEAQLDKSGLPSDRFFAERPEGSVSTLKIQRTQQEDSAVYLCASSLGVGFTEAFFGQGTRLTVV.

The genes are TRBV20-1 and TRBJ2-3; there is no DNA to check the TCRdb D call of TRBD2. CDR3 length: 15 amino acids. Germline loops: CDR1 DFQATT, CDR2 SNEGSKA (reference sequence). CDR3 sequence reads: CSALGLAGATDTQYF.

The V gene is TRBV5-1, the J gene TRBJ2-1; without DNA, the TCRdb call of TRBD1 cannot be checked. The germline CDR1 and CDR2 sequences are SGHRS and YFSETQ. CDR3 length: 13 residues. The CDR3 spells CASSGGQGSEQFF.

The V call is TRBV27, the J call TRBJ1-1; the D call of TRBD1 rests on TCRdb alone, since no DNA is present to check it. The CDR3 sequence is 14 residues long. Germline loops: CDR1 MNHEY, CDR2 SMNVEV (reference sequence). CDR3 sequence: CASTGDRSKAEAFF.

The CDR3 spells CSATPARTSGSGRADTQYF. V gene TRBV20-1 combines with J gene TRBJ2-3; TCRdb reports TRBD2, a call that lacks DNA to check it against. This CDR3 is 19 amino acids long. CDR1 and CDR2 from the germline V gene are DFQATT and SNEGSKA (reference sequence).

CDR3 residues: CASSLSGSGDTQYF. The chain recombines TRBV11-3 with TRBJ2-3; TCRdb proposes TRBD2, but this gene call is untestable without DNA. This CDR3 is 14 amino acids long. The germline V gene has CDR1 SGHNT and CDR2 YENEEA.

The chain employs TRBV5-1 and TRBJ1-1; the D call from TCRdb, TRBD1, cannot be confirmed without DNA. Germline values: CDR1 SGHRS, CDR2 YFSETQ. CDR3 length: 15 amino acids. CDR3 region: CASSLSQGMNTEAFF.

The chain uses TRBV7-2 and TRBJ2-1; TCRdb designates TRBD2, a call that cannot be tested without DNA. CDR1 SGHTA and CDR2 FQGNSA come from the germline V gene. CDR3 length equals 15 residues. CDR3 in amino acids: CASSQGLAGVNEQFF.

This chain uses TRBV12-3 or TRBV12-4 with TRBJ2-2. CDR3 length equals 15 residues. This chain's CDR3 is CASSPRLGWAGELFF.

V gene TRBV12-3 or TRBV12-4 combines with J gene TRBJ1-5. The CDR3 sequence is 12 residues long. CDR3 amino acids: CASRDSNQPQHF.

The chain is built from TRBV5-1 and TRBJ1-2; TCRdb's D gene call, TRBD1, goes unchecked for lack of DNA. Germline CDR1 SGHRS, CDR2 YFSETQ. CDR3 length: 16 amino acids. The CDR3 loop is CASSPRGQGRVYGYTF.

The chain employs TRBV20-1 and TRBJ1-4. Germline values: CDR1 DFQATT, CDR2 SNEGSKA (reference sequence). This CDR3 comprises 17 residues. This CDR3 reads CSALRLQGVATNEKLFF.

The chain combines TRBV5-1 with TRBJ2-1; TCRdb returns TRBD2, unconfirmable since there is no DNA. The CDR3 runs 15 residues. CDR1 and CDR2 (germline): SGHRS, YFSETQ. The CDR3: CASSAGTSGGYEQFF.

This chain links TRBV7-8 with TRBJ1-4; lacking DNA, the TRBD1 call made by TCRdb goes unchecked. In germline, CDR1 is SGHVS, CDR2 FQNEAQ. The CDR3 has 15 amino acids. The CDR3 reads CASSLDPGALEKLFF.

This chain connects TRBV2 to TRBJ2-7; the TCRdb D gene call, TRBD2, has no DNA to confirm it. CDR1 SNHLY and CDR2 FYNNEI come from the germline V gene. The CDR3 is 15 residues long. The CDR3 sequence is CASSKLAGVGYEQYF. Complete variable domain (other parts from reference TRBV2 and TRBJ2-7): EPEVTQTPSHQVTQMGQEVILRCVPISNHLYFYWYRQILGQKVEFLVSFYNNEISEKSEIFDDQFSVERPDGSNFTLKIRSTKLEDSAMYFCASSKLAGVGYEQYFGPGTRLTVT.